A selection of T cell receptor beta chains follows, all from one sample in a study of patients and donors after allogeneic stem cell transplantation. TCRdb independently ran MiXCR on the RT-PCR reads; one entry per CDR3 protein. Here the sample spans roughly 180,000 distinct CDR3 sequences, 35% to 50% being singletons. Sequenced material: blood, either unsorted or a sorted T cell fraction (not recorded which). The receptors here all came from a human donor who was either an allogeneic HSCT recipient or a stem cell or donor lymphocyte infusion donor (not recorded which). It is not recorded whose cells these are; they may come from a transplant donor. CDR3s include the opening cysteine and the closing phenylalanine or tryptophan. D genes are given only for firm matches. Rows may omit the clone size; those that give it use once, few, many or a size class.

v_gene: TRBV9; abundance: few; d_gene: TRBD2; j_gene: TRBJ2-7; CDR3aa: CASSVGRGTGTSWIYEQYF; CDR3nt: TGTGCCAGCAGCGTAGGACGCGGAACGGGGACTAGCTGGATCTACGAGCAGTACTTC
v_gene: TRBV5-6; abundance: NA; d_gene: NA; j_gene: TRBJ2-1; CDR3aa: CASSLGTAPSFHEQFF; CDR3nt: TGTGCCAGCAGCTTGGGGACAGCCCCATCCTTCCATGAGCAGTTCTTC
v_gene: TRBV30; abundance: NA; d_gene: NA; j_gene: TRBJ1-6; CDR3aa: CAWSTQPRNSPLHF; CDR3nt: TGTGCCTGGAGTACTCAACCGAGAAATTCACCCCTCCACTTT
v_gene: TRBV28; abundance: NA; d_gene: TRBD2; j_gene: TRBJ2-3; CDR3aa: CASIWGGRPDTQYF; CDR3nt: TGTGCCAGCATTTGGGGGGGAAGACCAGATACGCAGTATTTT
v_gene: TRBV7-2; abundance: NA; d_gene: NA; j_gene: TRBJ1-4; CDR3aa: CASSPGTWNEKLFF; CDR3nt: TGTGCCAGCAGTCCCGGGACGTGGAATGAAAAACTGTTTTTT
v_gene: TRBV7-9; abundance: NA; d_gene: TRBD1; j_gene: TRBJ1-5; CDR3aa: CASSLVGTGEQPQHF; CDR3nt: TGTGCCAGCAGCTTAGTTGGGACAGGGGAACAGCCCCAGCATTTT
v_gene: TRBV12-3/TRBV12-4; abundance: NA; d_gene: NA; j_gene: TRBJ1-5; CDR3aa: CASSHGPQRPQHF; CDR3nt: TGTGCCAGCAGCCACGGACCCCAGCGGCCCCAGCATTTT
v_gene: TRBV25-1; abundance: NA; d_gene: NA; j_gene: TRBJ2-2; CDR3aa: CASSESNTGELFF; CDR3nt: TGTGCCAGCAGTGAATCAAACACCGGGGAGCTGTTTTTT
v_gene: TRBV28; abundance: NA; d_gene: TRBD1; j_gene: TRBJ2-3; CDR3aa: CAIGQGPNPFTDTQYF; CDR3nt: TGTGCCATCGGACAGGGACCCAACCCTTTCACAGATACGCAGTATTTT
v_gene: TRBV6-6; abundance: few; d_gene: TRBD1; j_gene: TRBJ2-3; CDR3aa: CASSLQGDTQYF; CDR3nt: TGTGCCAGCAGCCTACAGGGGGATACGCAGTATTTT
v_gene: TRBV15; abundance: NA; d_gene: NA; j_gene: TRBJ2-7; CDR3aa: CATSREGVLHEQYF; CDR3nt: TGTGCCACCAGCAGAGAGGGGGTGCTCCACGAGCAGTACTTC
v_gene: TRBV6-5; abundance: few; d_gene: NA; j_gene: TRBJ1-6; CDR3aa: CASRTLGFWGSPLHF; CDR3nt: TGTGCCAGCAGAACCCTTGGGTTTTGGGGTTCACCCCTCCACTTT
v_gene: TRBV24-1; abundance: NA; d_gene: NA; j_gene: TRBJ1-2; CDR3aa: CATSDLIGYGYTF; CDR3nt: TGTGCCACCAGTGATTTGATCGGGTATGGCTACACCTTC
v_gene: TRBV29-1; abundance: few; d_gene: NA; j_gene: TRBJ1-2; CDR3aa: CSVSLGINPNYGYTF; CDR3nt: TGCAGCGTTTCCCTAGGGATTAACCCAAACTATGGCTACACCTTC
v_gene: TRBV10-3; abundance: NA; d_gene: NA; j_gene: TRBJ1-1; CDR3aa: CAISESEVSPAFF; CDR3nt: TGTGCCATCAGTGAGTCGGAGGTCTCGCCAGCTTTCTTT
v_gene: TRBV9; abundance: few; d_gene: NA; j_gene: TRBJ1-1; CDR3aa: CASSVGDTSEAFF; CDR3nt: TGTGCCAGCAGCGTAGGGGACACCTCTGAAGCTTTCTTT
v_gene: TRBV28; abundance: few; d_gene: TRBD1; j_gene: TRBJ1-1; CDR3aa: CASSPATGGVTEAFF; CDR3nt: TGTGCCAGCAGTCCAGCGACAGGGGGCGTCACTGAAGCTTTCTTT
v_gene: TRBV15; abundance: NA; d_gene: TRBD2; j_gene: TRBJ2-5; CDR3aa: CATSRALAGVETQYF; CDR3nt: TGTGCCACCAGCAGAGCCCTAGCGGGAGTAGAGACCCAGTACTTC
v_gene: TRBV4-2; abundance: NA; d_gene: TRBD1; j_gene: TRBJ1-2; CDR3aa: CASSPGQGNYGYTF; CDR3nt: TGTGCCAGCAGCCCCGGACAGGGGAACTATGGCTACACCTTC
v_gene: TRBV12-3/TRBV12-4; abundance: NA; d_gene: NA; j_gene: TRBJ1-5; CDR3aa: CASSFQDNWGQPQHF; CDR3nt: TGTGCCAGCAGTTTCCAAGACAATTGGGGGCAGCCCCAGCATTTT
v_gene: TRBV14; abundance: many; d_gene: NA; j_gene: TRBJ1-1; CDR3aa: CASSRTTGENTEAFF; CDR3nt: TGTGCCAGCAGCCGCACGACAGGAGAGAACACTGAAGCTTTCTTT
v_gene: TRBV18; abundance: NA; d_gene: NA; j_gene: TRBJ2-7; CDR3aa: CASSSPPGPLSYEQYF; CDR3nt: TGTGCCAGCTCATCGCCCCCGGGACCGCTGTCCTACGAGCAGTACTTC
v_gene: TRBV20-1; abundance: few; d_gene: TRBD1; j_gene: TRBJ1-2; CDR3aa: CSALSLQGARGYTF; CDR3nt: TGCAGTGCCCTCTCTTTACAGGGGGCGAGAGGCTACACCTTC
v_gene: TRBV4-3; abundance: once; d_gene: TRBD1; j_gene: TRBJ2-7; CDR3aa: CASSQEQGAYEQYF; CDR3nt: TGCGCCAGCAGCCAAGAACAGGGGGCATACGAGCAGTACTTC
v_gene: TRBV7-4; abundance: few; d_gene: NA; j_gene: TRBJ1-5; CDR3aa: CASFLGRHQPQHF; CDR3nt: TGTGCCAGTTTTCTGGGGAGGCATCAGCCCCAGCATTTT
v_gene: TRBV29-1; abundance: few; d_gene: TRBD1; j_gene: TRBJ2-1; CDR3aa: CSVEDRDPFRQFF; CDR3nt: TGCAGCGTTGAGGACAGGGACCCCTTCAGGCAGTTCTTC
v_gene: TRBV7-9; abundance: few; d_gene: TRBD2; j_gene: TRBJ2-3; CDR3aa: CASSLPGGSTDTQYF; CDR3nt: TGTGCCAGCAGCTTACCCGGGGGGAGCACAGATACGCAGTATTTT
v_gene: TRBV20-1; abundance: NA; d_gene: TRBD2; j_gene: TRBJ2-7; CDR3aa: CSAFSPGLARYEQYF; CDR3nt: TGCAGTGCTTTCTCTCCGGGACTAGCGCGGTACGAGCAGTACTTC
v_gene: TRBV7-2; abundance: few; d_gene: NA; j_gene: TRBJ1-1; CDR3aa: CASSLAHTANTEAFF; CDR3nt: TGTGCCAGCAGCTTAGCCCACACCGCGAACACTGAAGCTTTCTTT
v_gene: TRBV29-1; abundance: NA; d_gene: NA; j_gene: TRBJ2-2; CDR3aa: CSVAGNTGELFF; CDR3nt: TGCAGCGTTGCAGGGAACACCGGGGAGCTGTTTTTT
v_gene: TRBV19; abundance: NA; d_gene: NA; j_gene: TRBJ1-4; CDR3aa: CASRRGNHEKLFF; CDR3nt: TGTGCCAGTAGGAGGGGCAACCATGAAAAACTGTTTTTT
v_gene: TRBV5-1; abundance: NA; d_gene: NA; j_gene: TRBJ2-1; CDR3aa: CASSSGLAYYNEQFF; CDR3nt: TGCGCCAGCAGCTCAGGGCTAGCCTACTACAATGAGCAGTTCTTC